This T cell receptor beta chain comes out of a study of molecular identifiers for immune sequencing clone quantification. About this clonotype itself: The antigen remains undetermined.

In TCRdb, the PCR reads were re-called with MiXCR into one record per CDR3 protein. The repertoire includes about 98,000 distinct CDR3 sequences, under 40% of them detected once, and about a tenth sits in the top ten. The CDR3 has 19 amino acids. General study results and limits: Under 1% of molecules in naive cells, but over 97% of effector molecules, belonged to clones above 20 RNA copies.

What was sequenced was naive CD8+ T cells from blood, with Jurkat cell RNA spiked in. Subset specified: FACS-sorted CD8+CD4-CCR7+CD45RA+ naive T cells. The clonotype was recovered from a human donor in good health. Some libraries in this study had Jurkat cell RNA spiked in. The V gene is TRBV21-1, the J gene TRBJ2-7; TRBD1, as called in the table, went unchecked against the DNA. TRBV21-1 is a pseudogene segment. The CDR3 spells CASSKRVRTIGRTSYEQYF. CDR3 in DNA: TGTGCCAGCAGCAAAAGAGTAAGAACAATCGGGCGGACGAGCTACGAGCAGTACTTC.